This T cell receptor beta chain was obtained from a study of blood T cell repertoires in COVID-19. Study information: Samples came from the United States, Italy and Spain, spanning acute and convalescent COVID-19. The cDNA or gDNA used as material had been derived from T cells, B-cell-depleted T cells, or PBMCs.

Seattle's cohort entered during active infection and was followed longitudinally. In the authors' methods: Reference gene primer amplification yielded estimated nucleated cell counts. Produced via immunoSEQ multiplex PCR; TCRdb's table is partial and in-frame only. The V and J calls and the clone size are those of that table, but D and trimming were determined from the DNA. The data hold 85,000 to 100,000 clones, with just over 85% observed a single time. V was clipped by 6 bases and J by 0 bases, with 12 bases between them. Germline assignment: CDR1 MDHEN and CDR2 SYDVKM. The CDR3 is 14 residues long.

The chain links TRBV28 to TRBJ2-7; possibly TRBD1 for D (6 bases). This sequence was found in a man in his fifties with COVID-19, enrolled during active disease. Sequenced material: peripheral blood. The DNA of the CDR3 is TGTGCCAGCAGGGGGACAAGGAGCTCCTACGAGCAGTACTTC. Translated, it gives CASRGTRSSYEQYF.